A single count supports the clone carrying this T cell receptor (beta chain). Germline CDR1 is GTSNPN and CDR2 is SVGIG (reference sequence). There are 11 residues in the CDR3. V was pared by 7 bases and J by 11 bases, with 17 bases between. This entry belongs to a study of control samples from healthy donors and cancer patients. Generated by immunoSEQ multiplex PCR, the TCRdb table keeps only in-frame clones and is missing some. Among approximately 79,000 clones listed, about nine tenths were seen once. The TCR originated in a man aged 50 to 60 in good health. Sequenced sample: blood. The chain uses TRBV30 and TRBJ1-1; a weak D match, TRBD1 (5 bases). The chain's CDR3 is CASNGAFRAFF. In DNA form, the CDR3 reads TGTGCCTCGAACGGGGCGTTCCGGGCTTTCTTT.